This T cell receptor (beta chain) was profiled in a study of CD8+CD57+ T cells in acquired aplastic anemia. There are 14 residues in the CDR3. CDR1 is SSHAT, CDR2 FNYEAQ, per germline (reference sequence). Genomic DNA was employed as the template in profiling TCR beta VDJ and CDR3. TCRdb called the reads again in MiXCR, with one record for every CDR3 protein. Among 50,000 to 65,000 distinct CDR3 sequences listed, approximately 52% were seen once. For sequencing, patients were chosen who had shown expansion of CD8+CD57+ cells by flow cytometry. A word on this clonotype: One junction end disagrees with the germline gene, perhaps due to a read error.

The receptor comes from a human donor with aplastic anemia. This sequence joins TRBV7-7 and TRBJ2-5, with 7 nucleotides matching TRBD1. The specimen was sorted CD4+, CD8+, or CD8+CD57+ T cells (not recorded which) from PBMCs. The CDR3 nucleotides read TGTGTCAGCAGCTTGCCGGGACAGCGAGAGACCCAGTACTTC. Translation: CVSSLPGQRETQYF.